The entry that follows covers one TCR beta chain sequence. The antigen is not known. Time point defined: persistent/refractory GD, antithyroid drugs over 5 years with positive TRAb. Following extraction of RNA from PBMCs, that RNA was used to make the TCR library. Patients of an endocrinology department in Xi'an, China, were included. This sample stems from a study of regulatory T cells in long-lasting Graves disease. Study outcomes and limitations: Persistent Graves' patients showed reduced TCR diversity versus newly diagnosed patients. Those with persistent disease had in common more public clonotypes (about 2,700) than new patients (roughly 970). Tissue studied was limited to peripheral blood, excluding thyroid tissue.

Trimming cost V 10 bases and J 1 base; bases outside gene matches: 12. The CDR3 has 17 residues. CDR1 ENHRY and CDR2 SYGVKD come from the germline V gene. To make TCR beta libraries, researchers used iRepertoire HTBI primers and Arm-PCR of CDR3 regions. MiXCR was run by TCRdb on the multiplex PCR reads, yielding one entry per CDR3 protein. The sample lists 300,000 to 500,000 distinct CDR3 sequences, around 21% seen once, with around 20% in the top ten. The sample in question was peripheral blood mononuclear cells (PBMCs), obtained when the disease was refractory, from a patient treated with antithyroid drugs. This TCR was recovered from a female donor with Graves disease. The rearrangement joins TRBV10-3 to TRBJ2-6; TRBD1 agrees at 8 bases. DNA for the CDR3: TGTGCCACCGGACAGGGAATTTCTGGGTCTGGGGCCAACGTCCTGACTTTC. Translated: CATGQGISGSGANVLTF.